This T cell receptor (beta chain) stems from a study of shared clonotypes between healthy human individuals. Study in general: The cohort comprised a couple of women and a few men. Their ages spanned 18 to 49 years. Notes on the study in general: Rarefaction demonstrated incomplete sorted-subset sequencing despite large depth.

Using immunoSEQ multiplex PCR, the repertoire was profiled, and TCRdb retains in-frame clones only, with some absent. The table lists over 850,000 clones, approximately 80% of them singletons. Details on this clone: The antigen is undetermined.

Germline loops: CDR1 SGHRS, CDR2 YFSETQ. The ends lost 7 bases at V and 0 bases at J; junction bases unmatched: 7. There are 14 residues in the CDR3. Each donor was a Caucasian adult residing in Nashville, Tennessee. The genes are TRBV5-1 and TRBJ2-7; 7 positions agree with TRBD2. Sequenced input: memory CD4+ T cells from PBMCs. Subset denoted: CD45RA-negative fraction. This TCR was recovered from a man between 18 and 35 years old in good health. Some clones in this sample may be carry-over from other donors' samples. The CDR3 loop reads CASSGGGISYEQYF. The CDR3 DNA reads TGCGCCAGCTCTGGGGGAGGGATCTCCTACGAGCAGTACTTC.